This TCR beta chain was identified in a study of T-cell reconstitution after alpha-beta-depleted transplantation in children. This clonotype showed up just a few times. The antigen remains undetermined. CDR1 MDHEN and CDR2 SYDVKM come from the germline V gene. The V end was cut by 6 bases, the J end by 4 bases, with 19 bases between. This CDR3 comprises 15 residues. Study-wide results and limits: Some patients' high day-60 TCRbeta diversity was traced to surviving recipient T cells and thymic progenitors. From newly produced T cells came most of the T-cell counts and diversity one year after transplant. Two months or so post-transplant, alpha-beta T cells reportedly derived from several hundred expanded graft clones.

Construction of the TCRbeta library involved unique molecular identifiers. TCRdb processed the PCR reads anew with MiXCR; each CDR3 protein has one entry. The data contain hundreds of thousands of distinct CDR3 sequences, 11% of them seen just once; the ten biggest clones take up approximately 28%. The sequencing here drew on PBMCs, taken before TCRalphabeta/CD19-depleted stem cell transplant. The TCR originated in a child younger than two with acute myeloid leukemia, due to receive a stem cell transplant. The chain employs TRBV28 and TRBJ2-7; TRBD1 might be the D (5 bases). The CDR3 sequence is CASSWGRARSYEQYF. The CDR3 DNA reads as TGTGCCAGCAGCTGGGGCAGGGCTCGCTCATACGAGCAGTACTTC.